This T cell receptor beta chain appears in the sequencing data of a study of CD8+CD57+ T cells in acquired aplastic anemia. Study summary: The average for DNA from sorted CD4+ and CD8+ cells was roughly 3 ug.

This clonotype was seen a single time. Germline CDR1 LGHDT, CDR2 YNNKEL (reference sequence). V lost 0 bases and J 6 bases, leaving 24 bases between the germline ends. CDR3 size: 18 residues. According to the study, genomic DNA was the template for TCR beta VDJ and CDR3 profiling. TCRdb called the reads again in MiXCR, with one record for every CDR3 protein. The profile shows about 41,000 distinct CDR3 sequences, 63% of them singletons. Flow cytometry had shown expanded CD8+CD57+ cells in the patients chosen for sequencing. Each patient carried a diagnosis of severe acquired aplastic anemia. The blood sampling took place in patients who had so far received no therapy.

This sequence joins TRBV3-1 and TRBJ2-7, with D possibly TRBD2 on 5 matching bases. The receptor was derived from a human donor with aplastic anemia. The sequencing sample was made of sorted CD4+, CD8+, or CD8+CD57+ T cells (not recorded which) from PBMCs. The CDR3 nucleotides are TGTGCCAGCAGCCAAGATCAGCTCAGGACTCCCACGCCCCCCGAGCAGTACTTC. Translated: CASSQDQLRTPTPPEQYF.